This entry concerns a single T cell receptor beta chain. The ends were cut back, 1 base at V and 0 bases at J, with 9 bases in the middle. This CDR3 is built from 15 residues. Per germline, CDR1 LNHDA and CDR2 SQIVND (reference sequence). This entry belongs to a study of blood T cell repertoires in COVID-19. Background on the study: Samples came from the United States, Italy and Spain, spanning acute and convalescent COVID-19. The cDNA or gDNA used as material had been derived from T cells, B-cell-depleted T cells, or PBMCs.

Source study methods: Estimates of nucleated cell counts were drawn from the amplification of reference gene primers. The assay was immunoSEQ multiplex PCR, and TCRdb's table has in-frame clones only and misses some. D and trimming were read from the DNA, whereas the V and J calls and clone size are those reported in that table. The sample shows about 160,000 clones, approximately 79% of them seen only once. The chain carries TRBV19 and TRBJ1-1; D unresolved. The TCR comes from a woman older than 75 with acute or convalescent COVID-19. Material for sequencing was peripheral blood. CDR3 protein: CASSIAAGVNTEAFF. For the CDR3, the DNA is TGTGCCAGTAGTATAGCCGCGGGTGTGAACACTGAAGCTTTCTTT.